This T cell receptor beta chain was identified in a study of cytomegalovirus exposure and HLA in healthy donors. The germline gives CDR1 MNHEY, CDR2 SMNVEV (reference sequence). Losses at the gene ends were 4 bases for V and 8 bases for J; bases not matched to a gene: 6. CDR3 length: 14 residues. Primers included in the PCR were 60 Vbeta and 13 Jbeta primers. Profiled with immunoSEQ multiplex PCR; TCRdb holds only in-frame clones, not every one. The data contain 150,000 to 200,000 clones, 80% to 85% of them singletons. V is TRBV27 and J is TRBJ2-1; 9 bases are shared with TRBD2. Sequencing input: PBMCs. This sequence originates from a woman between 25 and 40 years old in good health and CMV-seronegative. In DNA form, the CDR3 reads TGTGCCAGCAGTTCAGTAGCGGGAGTGGATGAGCAGTTCTTC. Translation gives CASSSVAGVDEQFF.